This T cell receptor beta chain was identified in a study of OX40 agonist ivuxolimab in advanced cancers. Data came from immunoSEQ multiplex PCR; TCRdb stores just in-frame clones and leaves some out. The sample has approximately 30,000 clones; over 75% are singletons. Germline CDR1 and CDR2: SGHRS and YFSETQ. Trimming shortened V by 3 bases and J by 5 bases, and 23 bases separated the two germline ends. The CDR3 is 17 residues long. The chain links TRBV5-1 to TRBJ1-1, with D maybe TRBD1 (5 bases). The sequences come from CD4+ or CD8+ T cells sorted from blood, collected in a trial of the OX40 agonist ivuxolimab. This clonotype originated in an adult with an advanced solid tumor such as melanoma, head and neck, liver or kidney cancer. CDR3 DNA: TGCGCCAGCAGCTCAACTGCAGGGTGGTTAGGTCGAACTGAAGCTTTCTTT. It yields the protein CASSSTAGWLGRTEAFF. Filled out from reference TRBV5-1 and TRBJ1-1, the complete variable domain reads KAGVTQTPRYLIKTRGQQVTLSCSPISGHRSVSWYQQTPGQGLQFLFEYFSETQRNKGNFPGRFSGRQFSNSRSEMNVSTLELGDSALYLCASSSTAGWLGRTEAFFGQGTRLTVV.